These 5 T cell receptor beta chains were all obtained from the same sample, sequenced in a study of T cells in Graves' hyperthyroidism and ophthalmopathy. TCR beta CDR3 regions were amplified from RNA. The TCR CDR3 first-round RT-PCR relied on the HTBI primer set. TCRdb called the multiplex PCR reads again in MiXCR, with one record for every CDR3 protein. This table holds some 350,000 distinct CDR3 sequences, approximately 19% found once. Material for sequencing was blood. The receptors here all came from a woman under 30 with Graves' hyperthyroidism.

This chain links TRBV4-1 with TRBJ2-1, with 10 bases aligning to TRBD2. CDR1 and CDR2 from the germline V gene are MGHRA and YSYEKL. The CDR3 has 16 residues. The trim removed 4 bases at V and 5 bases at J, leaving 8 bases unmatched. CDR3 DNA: TGCGCCAGCAGCCGAACCACTAGCGGGATACACAATGAGCAGTTCTTC. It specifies CASSRTTSGIHNEQFF.

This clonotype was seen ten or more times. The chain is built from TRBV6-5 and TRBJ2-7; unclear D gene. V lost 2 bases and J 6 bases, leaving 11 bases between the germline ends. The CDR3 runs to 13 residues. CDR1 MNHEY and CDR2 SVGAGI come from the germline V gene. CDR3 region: CASSYGVYTEQYF. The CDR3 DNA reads TGTGCCAGCAGTTACGGGGTATACACCGAGCAGTACTTC.

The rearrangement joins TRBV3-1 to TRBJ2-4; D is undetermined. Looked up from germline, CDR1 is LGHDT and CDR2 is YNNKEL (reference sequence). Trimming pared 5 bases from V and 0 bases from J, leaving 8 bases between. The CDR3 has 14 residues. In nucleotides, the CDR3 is TGTGCCAGCAGCTACAGCGTAGCCAAAAACATTCAGTACTTC. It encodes CASSYSVAKNIQYF.

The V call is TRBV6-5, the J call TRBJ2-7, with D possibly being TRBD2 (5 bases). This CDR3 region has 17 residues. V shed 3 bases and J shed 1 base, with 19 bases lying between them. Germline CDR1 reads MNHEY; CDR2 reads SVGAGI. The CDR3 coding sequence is TGTGCCAGCAGTTATAGGGCCACTTTAGCGTGGTCCTACGAGCAGTACTTC. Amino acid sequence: CASSYRATLAWSYEQYF.

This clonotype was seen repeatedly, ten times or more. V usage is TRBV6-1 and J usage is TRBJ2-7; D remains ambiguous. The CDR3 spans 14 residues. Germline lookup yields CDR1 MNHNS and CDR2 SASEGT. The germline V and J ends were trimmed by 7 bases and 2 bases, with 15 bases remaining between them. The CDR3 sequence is CASTQAGLAYEQYF. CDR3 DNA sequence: TGTGCCAGCACCCAAGCTGGGCTCGCCTACGAGCAGTACTTC.